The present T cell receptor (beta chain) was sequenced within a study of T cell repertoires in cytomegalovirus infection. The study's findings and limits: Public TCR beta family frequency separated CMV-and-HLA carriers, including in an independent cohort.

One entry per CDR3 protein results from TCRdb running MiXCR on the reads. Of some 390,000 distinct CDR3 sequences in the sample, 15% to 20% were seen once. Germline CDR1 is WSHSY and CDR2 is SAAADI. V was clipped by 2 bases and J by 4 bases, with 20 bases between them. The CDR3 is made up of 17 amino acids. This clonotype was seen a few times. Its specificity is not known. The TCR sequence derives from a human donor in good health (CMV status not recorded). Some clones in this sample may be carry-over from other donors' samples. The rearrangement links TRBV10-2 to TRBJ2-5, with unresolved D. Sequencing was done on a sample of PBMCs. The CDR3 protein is CASSEDRVTYRGETQYF. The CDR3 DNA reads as TGCGCCAGCAGTGAGGATAGGGTAACTTACCGTGGAGAGACCCAGTACTTC.